This TCR beta chain was sequenced for a study of CD8 T cells in Susac syndrome. On the study more broadly: When their blood was taken, patients with Susac syndrome were therapy-naive, taking corticosteroids, or taking intravenous immunoglobulin alone.

Germline-derived CDR1 and CDR2 are MGHRA and YSYEKL. V was trimmed by 1 base and J by 9 bases, leaving 16 bases between them. This CDR3 region has 16 residues. Random hexamers served to reverse transcribe roughly 0.5 to 1 ug RNA. immunoSEQ multiplex PCR amplified TCR beta CDR3 across 54 Vbeta, 13 Jbeta. TCRdb passed the immunoSEQ multiplex PCR reads through MiXCR, listing each CDR3 protein once. This sample carries around 170,000 distinct CDR3 sequences, around 95% of them seen once, and the ten largest clones take approximately 0.089%. Sequencing targeted TCR beta in blood CD8+ and CD4+ T cells. This clonotype was sampled from a human donor with Susac syndrome. V and J are TRBV4-1 and TRBJ1-6, with D possibly TRBD1 on 6 matching bases. Material: CD4+ T cells from PBMCs. CDR3 protein: CASSQVPAGVGSPLHF. Written as DNA, the CDR3 is TGCGCCAGCAGCCAAGTTCCCGCAGGGGTGGGTTCACCCCTCCACTTT.